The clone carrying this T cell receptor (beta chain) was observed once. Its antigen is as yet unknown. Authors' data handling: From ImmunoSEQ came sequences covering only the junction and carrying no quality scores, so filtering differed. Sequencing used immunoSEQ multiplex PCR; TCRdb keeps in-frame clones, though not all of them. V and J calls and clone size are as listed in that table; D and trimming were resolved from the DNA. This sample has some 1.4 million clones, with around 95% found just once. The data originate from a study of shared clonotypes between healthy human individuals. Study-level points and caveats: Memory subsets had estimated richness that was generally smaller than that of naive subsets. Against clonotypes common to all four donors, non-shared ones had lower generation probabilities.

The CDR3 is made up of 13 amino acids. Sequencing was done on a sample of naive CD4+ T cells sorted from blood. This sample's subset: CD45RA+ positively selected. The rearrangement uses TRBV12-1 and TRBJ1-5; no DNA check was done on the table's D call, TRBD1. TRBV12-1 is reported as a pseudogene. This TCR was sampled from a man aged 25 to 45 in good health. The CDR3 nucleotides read TGTGCCAGCAGCTTTGAAGGGGGCCAGCCCCAGCATTTT. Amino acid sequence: CASSFEGGQPQHF.